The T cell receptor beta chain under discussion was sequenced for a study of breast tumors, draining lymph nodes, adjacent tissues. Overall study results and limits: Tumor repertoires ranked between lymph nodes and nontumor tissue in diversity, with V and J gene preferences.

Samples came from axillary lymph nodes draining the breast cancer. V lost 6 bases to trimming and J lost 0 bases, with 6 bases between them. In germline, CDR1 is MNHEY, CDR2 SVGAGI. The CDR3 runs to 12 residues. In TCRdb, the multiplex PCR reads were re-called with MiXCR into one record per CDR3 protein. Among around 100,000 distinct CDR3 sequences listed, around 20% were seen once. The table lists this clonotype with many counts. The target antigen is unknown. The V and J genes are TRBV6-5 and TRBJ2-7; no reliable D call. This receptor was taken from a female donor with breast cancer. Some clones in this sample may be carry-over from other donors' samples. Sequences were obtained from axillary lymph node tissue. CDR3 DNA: TGTGCCAGCAGCAGCGACTCCTACGAGCAGTACTTC. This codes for CASSSDSYEQYF.